The clone carrying this T cell receptor (beta chain) occurred a few times. Its cognate antigen is unknown. The germline gene is not matched at one end of the junction; a read error may be the cause. The data were taken from a study of Tregs in tolerant kidney transplant recipients. The repertoire was sequenced with immunoSEQ multiplex PCR; TCRdb's copy has only in-frame clones and lacks some. The sample has 4,000 or so clones, approximately 53% seen once. The CDR3 has 14 amino acids. The germline CDR1 and CDR2 sequences are SQVTM and ANQGSEA. General study points: The small number of patients limits these findings pending further validation.

The source is a human donor in good health. The sample consisted of CD8+ T cells from blood cultured with allogeneic cells. The V and J genes are TRBV29-1 and TRBJ2-5, with D possibly being TRBD1 or TRBD2 (7 bases each). The CDR3 region has the DNA TGCAGCGTGGAAGGTGAACGGCCAGGGGGGGCCCAGTACTTC. It translates to CSVEGERPGGAQYF.